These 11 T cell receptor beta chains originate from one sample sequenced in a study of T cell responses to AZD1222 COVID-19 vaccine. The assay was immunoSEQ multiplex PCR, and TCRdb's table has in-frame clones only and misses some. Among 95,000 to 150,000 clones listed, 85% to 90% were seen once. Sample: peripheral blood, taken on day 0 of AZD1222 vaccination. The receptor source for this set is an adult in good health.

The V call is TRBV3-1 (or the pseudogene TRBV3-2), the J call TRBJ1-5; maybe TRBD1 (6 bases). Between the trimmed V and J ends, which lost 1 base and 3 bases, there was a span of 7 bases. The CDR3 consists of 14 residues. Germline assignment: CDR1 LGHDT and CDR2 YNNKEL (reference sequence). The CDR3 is CASSQGQANQPQHF. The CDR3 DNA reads TGTGCCAGCAGCCAAGGACAGGCCAATCAGCCCCAGCATTTT.

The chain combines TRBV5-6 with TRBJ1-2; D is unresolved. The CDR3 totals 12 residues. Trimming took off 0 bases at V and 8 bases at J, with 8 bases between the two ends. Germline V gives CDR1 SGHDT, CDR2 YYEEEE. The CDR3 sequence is CASSLADVGYTF. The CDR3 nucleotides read TGTGCCAGCAGCTTGGCCGACGTGGGCTACACCTTC.

As DNA, the CDR3 is TGCGCCAGCAGCCAGGGACGCCGGATAAAGGTGAACACTGAAGCTTTCTTT. Amino acids: CASSQGRRIKVNTEAFF. This sequence joins TRBV4-1 and TRBJ1-1; possible D gene TRBD1, 5 bases. This CDR3 region has 17 residues. Germline-derived CDR1 and CDR2 are MGHRA and YSYEKL. Trimming removed 3 bases at V and 0 bases at J, with 17 bases between.

CDR3 bases: TGTGCCAGCAGTGAAGCTCAGCGGGACAGGTTAGAGACCCAGTACTTC. This translates into CASSEAQRDRLETQYF. This rearrangement joins TRBV6-1 to TRBJ2-5; possible D gene TRBD1, 8 bases. CDR1 is MNHNS, CDR2 SASEGT, per germline. The V end lost 0 bases, the J end lost 4 bases, and 15 bases lay between the germline ends. The CDR3 runs 16 residues.

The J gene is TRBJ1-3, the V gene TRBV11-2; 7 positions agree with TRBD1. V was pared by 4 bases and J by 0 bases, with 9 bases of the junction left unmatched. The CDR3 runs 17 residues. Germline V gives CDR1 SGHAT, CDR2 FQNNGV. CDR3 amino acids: CASSSPPGGPSGNTIYF. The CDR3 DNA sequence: TGTGCCAGCAGCTCCCCCCCAGGGGGTCCCTCTGGAAACACCATATATTTT. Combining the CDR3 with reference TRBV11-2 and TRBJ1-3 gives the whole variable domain EAGVAQSPRYKIIEKRQSVAFWCNPISGHATLYWYQQILGQGPKLLIQFQNNGVVDDSQLPKDRFSAERLKGVDSTLKIQPAKLEDSAVYLCASSSPPGGPSGNTIYFGEGSWLTVV.

CDR3 sequence reads: CASSSPGTGLSYEQYF. The CDR3 DNA follows: TGTGCCAGCAGTTCCCCCGGGACAGGGCTTTCCTACGAGCAGTACTTC. The V gene is TRBV2, the J gene TRBJ2-7; 9 bases map to TRBD1. Trimming at V came to 5 bases and at J to 1 base, leaving 9 bases not matched to a gene. The length of the CDR3 is 16 residues. Per the germline V gene, CDR1 is SNHLY and CDR2 is FYNNEI.

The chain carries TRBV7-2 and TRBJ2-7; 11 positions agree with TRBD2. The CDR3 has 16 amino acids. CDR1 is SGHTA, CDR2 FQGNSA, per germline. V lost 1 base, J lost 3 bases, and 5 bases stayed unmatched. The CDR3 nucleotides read TGTGCCAGCAGCTTAGTAACTAGCGGGAGATTCTACGAGCAGTACTTC. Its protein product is CASSLVTSGRFYEQYF. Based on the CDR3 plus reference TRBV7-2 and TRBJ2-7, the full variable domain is GAGVSQSPSNKVTEKGKDVELRCDPISGHTALYWYRQSLGQGLEFLIYFQGNSAPDKSGLPSDRFSAERTGGSVSTLTIQRTQQEDSAVYLCASSLVTSGRFYEQYFGPGTRLTVT.

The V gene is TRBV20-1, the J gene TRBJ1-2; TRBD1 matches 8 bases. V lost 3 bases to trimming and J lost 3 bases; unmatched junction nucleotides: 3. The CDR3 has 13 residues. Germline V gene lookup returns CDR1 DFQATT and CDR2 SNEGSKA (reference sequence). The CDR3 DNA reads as TGCAGTGCTAGTGCAGGGGGCGACTATGGCTACACCTTC. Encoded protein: CSASAGGDYGYTF.

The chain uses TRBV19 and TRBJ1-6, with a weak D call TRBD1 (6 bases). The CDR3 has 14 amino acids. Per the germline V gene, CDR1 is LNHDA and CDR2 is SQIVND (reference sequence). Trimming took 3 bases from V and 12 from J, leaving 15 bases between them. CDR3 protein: CASSILPGEGPLHF. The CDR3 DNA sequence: TGTGCCAGTAGTATTCTGCCAGGGGAGGGACCCCTCCACTTT.

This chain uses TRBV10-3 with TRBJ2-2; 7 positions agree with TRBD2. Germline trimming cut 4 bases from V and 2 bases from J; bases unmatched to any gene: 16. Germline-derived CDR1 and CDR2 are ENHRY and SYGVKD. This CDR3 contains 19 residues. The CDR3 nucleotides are TGTGCCATCAGTGCTTCTCCCGGGACTACCAAAGCCAACACCGGGGAGCTGTTTTTT. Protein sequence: CAISASPGTTKANTGELFF.

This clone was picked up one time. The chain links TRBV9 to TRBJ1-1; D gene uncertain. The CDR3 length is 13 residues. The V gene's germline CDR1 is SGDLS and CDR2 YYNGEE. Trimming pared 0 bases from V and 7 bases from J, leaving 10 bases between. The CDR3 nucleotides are TGTGCCAGCAGCGTAGTGGTAGAGGGTGAAGCTTTCTTT. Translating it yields CASSVVVEGEAFF.